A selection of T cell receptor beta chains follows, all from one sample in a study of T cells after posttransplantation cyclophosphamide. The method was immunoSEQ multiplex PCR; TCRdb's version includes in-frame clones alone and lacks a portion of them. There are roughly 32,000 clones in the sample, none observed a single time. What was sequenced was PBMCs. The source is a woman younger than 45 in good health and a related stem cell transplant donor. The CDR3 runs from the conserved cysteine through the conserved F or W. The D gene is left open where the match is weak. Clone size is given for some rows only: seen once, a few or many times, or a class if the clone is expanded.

CDR3: CASSQVSGGADTQYF; DNA: TGTGCCAGCAGCCAAGTGTCCGGGGGGGCAGATACGCAGTATTTT; size: .; D: TRBD2; V: TRBV4-2; J: TRBJ2-3
CDR3: CASSLWSQFSYGYTF; DNA: TGTGCCAGCAGCTTGTGGTCGCAGTTCTCCTATGGCTACACCTTC; size: many; D: .; V: TRBV5-8; J: TRBJ1-2
CDR3: CASSSLPGQGNTEAFF; DNA: TGTGCCAGCAGTTCCCTCCCGGGACAGGGGAACACTGAAGCTTTCTTT; size: many; D: TRBD1; V: TRBV6-5; J: TRBJ1-1
CDR3: CASSQGHFPGLADTGELFF; DNA: TGCGCCAGCAGCCAAGGACACTTTCCGGGACTAGCGGACACCGGGGAGCTGTTTTTT; size: many; D: TRBD2; V: TRBV4-3; J: TRBJ2-2
CDR3: CASSSWTSPVDEQFF; DNA: TGTGCCAGCAGCTCCTGGACTAGCCCGGTGGATGAGCAGTTCTTC; size: many; D: TRBD2; V: TRBV5-6; J: TRBJ2-1
CDR3: CAWSVPGLNQPQHF; DNA: TGTGCCTGGAGTGTACCAGGACTCAATCAGCCCCAGCATTTT; size: few; D: .; V: TRBV30; J: TRBJ1-5
CDR3: CASSPPQGGGDTQYF; DNA: TGTGCCAGCTCACCACCCCAGGGAGGGGGAGATACGCAGTATTTT; size: many; D: .; V: TRBV18; J: TRBJ2-3
CDR3: CSGDSNYGYTF; DNA: TGCAGTGGGGACTCTAACTATGGCTACACCTTC; size: few; D: .; V: TRBV20-1; J: TRBJ1-2
CDR3: CASSLQDRVQPQHF; DNA: TGTGCCAGCAGCTTACAGGACAGGGTTCAGCCCCAGCATTTT; size: many; D: TRBD1; V: TRBV7-2; J: TRBJ1-5
CDR3: CASSLGKGQGQETQYF; DNA: TGTGCCAGCAGTTTAGGCAAGGGACAGGGACAAGAGACCCAGTACTTC; size: .; D: TRBD1; V: TRBV12-3/TRBV12-4; J: TRBJ2-5
CDR3: CASSLSRVSGNTIYF; DNA: TGTGCCAGCAGCTTGAGTAGGGTCTCTGGAAACACCATATATTTT; size: many; D: .; V: TRBV7-9; J: TRBJ1-3
CDR3: CASSYGAGNQPQHF; DNA: TGTGCCAGCAGTTACGGGGCAGGCAATCAGCCCCAGCATTTT; size: many; D: .; V: TRBV6-5; J: TRBJ1-5
CDR3: CASSLGGTSQGDEQFF; DNA: TGTGCCAGCAGCTTAGGGGGGACTAGCCAGGGTGATGAGCAGTTCTTC; size: many; D: TRBD2; V: TRBV11-3; J: TRBJ2-1
CDR3: CASSMSRKGIAQYF; DNA: TGTGCCAGTAGTATGTCTAGAAAGGGGATTGCGCAGTATTTT; size: many; D: .; V: TRBV19; J: TRBJ2-3
CDR3: CASSYLDRGNTIYF; DNA: TGTGCCAGCAGTTACCTGGACAGGGGAAACACCATATATTTT; size: many; D: TRBD1; V: TRBV6-5; J: TRBJ1-3
CDR3: CAGGQGGNTEAFF; DNA: TGTGCCGGAGGACAGGGAGGGAACACTGAAGCTTTCTTT; size: few; D: TRBD1; V: TRBV7-9; J: TRBJ1-1
CDR3: CASSLAGETQYF; DNA: TGTGCCAGCAGCTTGGCGGGAGAGACCCAGTACTTC; size: many; D: .; V: TRBV5-4; J: TRBJ2-5
CDR3: CASTLYRGQGNTGELFF; DNA: TGTGCCAGCACCTTGTATAGGGGACAGGGGAACACCGGGGAGCTGTTTTTT; size: .; D: TRBD1; V: TRBV28; J: TRBJ2-2
CDR3: CASSDAGAETQYF; DNA: TGTGCCAGCAGTGATGCGGGGGCAGAGACCCAGTACTTC; size: few; D: .; V: TRBV6-1; J: TRBJ2-5
CDR3: CASSLLRVNEQYF; DNA: TGTGCCAGCAGCTTATTAAGGGTTAACGAGCAGTACTTC; size: many; D: .; V: TRBV7-2; J: TRBJ2-7
CDR3: CASSEPGGSPLHF; DNA: TGTGCCAGCAGCGAACCAGGGGGTTCACCCCTCCACTTT; size: .; D: TRBD1; V: TRBV9; J: TRBJ1-6
CDR3: CASSSLRTADSGNTIYF; DNA: TGTGCCAGCAGCTCCTTAAGGACAGCCGACTCTGGAAACACCATATATTTT; size: many; D: .; V: TRBV11-2; J: TRBJ1-3
CDR3: CASSERRASGGSTLGNEQFF; DNA: TGTGCCAGCAGTGAAAGGAGGGCTAGCGGGGGATCAACCCTCGGGAATGAGCAGTTCTTC; size: many; D: TRBD2; V: TRBV2; J: TRBJ2-1
CDR3: CASSLEAGGSYEQYF; DNA: TGTGCCAGCAGTTTGGAAGCGGGGGGGTCCTACGAGCAGTACTTC; size: .; D: TRBD2; V: TRBV12-3/TRBV12-4; J: TRBJ2-7
CDR3: CASSSNRGDEQFF; DNA: TGCGCCAGCAGTTCTAACCGGGGGGATGAGCAGTTCTTC; size: many; D: TRBD2; V: TRBV10-1; J: TRBJ2-1
CDR3: CASSLSPGTGGYTF; DNA: TGTGCCAGCAGTTTATCGCCGGGTACGGGTGGCTACACCTTC; size: many; D: .; V: TRBV28; J: TRBJ1-2
CDR3: CASSQEGGYGYTF; DNA: TGCGCCAGCAGCCAAGAAGGGGGATATGGCTACACCTTC; size: many; D: .; V: TRBV4-3; J: TRBJ1-2
CDR3: CASSFRRGEDTQYF; DNA: TGTGCCAGCAGCTTTAGACGGGGGGAAGATACGCAGTATTTT; size: many; D: TRBD2; V: TRBV5-4; J: TRBJ2-3
CDR3: CASSLQNQRTDTQYF; DNA: TGCGCCAGCAGCTTGCAGAACCAGCGAACAGATACGCAGTATTTT; size: .; D: .; V: TRBV5-1; J: TRBJ2-3
CDR3: CASSYVRGLGANVLTF; DNA: TGTGCCAGCAGTTATGTCAGGGGCCTCGGGGCCAACGTCCTGACTTTC; size: many; D: .; V: TRBV6-5; J: TRBJ2-6
CDR3: CASSLGQGSGNTIYF; DNA: TGTGCCAGCAGCTTGGGACAGGGATCTGGAAACACCATATATTTT; size: many; D: TRBD1; V: TRBV11-3; J: TRBJ1-3
CDR3: CSADRANEQFF; DNA: TGCAGTGCTGACAGGGCCAATGAGCAGTTCTTC; size: few; D: TRBD1; V: TRBV20-1; J: TRBJ2-1
CDR3: CASSWASDTDTQYF; DNA: TGCGCCAGCAGCTGGGCCTCAGACACAGATACGCAGTATTTT; size: many; D: .; V: TRBV5-1; J: TRBJ2-3
CDR3: CASSDQGRVTQYF; DNA: TGCGCCAGCAGTGATCAGGGCCGGGTGACCCAGTACTTC; size: many; D: .; V: TRBV10-1; J: TRBJ2-5
CDR3: CASSRGLNRYQETQYF; DNA: TGTGCCAGCAGCCGCGGACTAAATAGGTACCAAGAGACCCAGTACTTC; size: .; D: .; V: TRBV5-6; J: TRBJ2-5
CDR3: CATSPVSPGQETQYF; DNA: TGTGCCACCAGCCCTGTTTCTCCCGGGCAAGAGACCCAGTACTTC; size: few; D: .; V: TRBV15; J: TRBJ2-5
CDR3: CASSHLDRDDGYTF; DNA: TGCGCCAGCAGCCACTTGGACAGGGACGACGGCTACACCTTC; size: many; D: TRBD1; V: TRBV4-3; J: TRBJ1-2
CDR3: CASSVSGGAVYEQFF; DNA: TGTGCCAGCAGTGTAAGCGGGGGGGCAGTCTATGAGCAGTTCTTC; size: many; D: TRBD2; V: TRBV27; J: TRBJ2-1
CDR3: CASSLVNTLYSNQPQHF; DNA: TGTGCCAGCAGCTTAGTGAACACACTATATAGCAATCAGCCCCAGCATTTT; size: many; D: .; V: TRBV7-2; J: TRBJ1-5
CDR3: CASSRRGATNEKLFF; DNA: TGTGCCAGTAGTCGCCGGGGGGCAACTAATGAAAAACTGTTTTTT; size: many; D: .; V: TRBV19; J: TRBJ1-4
CDR3: CASSVGTGREKLFF; DNA: TGTGCCAGCAGTGTGGGGACAGGGAGAGAAAAACTGTTTTTT; size: few; D: TRBD1; V: TRBV12-3/TRBV12-4; J: TRBJ1-4
CDR3: CASSVGRSSYEQYF; DNA: TGTGCCAGCAGCGTAGGTCGCAGCTCCTACGAGCAGTACTTC; size: few; D: .; V: TRBV9; J: TRBJ2-7
CDR3: CASSFQRYTEAFF; DNA: TGTGCCAGCAGTTTTCAACGGTACACTGAAGCTTTCTTT; size: many; D: .; V: TRBV12-3/TRBV12-4; J: TRBJ1-1
CDR3: CASSLGSGQGLTEAFF; DNA: TGTGCCAGCAGCTTGGGGTCGGGACAGGGCCTAACTGAAGCTTTCTTT; size: many; D: TRBD1; V: TRBV5-4; J: TRBJ1-1
CDR3: CASSQGLAGAGETQYF; DNA: TGCGCCAGCAGCCAGGGACTAGCGGGAGCGGGGGAGACCCAGTACTTC; size: .; D: TRBD2; V: TRBV4-3; J: TRBJ2-5
CDR3: CACTRNTEAFF; DNA: TGTGCTTGCACTAGGAACACTGAAGCTTTCTTT; size: many; D: .; V: TRBV19; J: TRBJ1-1
CDR3: CASSAAPGQGGDEQFF; DNA: TGTGCCAGCAGCGCAGCGCCGGGACAGGGAGGCGATGAGCAGTTCTTC; size: few; D: TRBD1; V: TRBV9; J: TRBJ2-1
CDR3: CASSFPRPGKTPIMDTQYF; DNA: TGCGCCAGCAGCTTCCCAAGACCGGGGAAGACACCTATAATGGATACGCAGTATTTT; size: .; D: .; V: TRBV5-1; J: TRBJ2-3
CDR3: CASRETGGAWGYTF; DNA: TGTGCCAGCAGGGAAACAGGGGGCGCGTGGGGCTACACCTTC; size: many; D: TRBD1; V: TRBV27; J: TRBJ1-2
CDR3: CASRRGAGYNEQFF; DNA: TGTGCCAGTCGGCGGGGGGCTGGCTACAATGAGCAGTTCTTC; size: many; D: TRBD2; V: TRBV19; J: TRBJ2-1
CDR3: CATESEQAEAFF; DNA: TGTGCCACGGAGTCTGAACAGGCCGAAGCTTTCTTT; size: many; D: .; V: TRBV12-3/TRBV12-4; J: TRBJ1-1
CDR3: CASSLAGGYNEQFF; DNA: TGTGCCAGCAGCTTGGCAGGGGGCTACAATGAGCAGTTCTTC; size: many; D: TRBD1; V: TRBV11-2; J: TRBJ2-1
CDR3: CASSLVQDTEAFF; DNA: TGTGCCAGCAGTTTGGTACAGGACACTGAAGCTTTCTTT; size: .; D: .; V: TRBV12-3/TRBV12-4; J: TRBJ1-1
CDR3: CASSATTGLPWGAFF; DNA: TGTGCCAGCAGCGCTACGACAGGCCTTCCGTGGGGGGCTTTCTTT; size: many; D: .; V: TRBV5-5; J: TRBJ1-1
CDR3: CASSMGGTPGELFF; DNA: TGTGCCAGTAGTATGGGGGGGACTCCCGGGGAGCTGTTTTTT; size: many; D: TRBD2; V: TRBV19; J: TRBJ2-2